This T cell receptor (beta chain) was sequenced in a study of blood T cells in healthy people across ages. The CDR3 totals 14 residues. Germline V CDR1 and CDR2: SGHRS, YFSETQ. The ends were cut back, 0 bases at V and 2 bases at J, with 9 bases in the middle. It was with a sample-barcoded 5' primer and a J-beta primer mix that a second PCR of roughly 7 to 12 cycles was run. TCRdb re-called the 5' RACE reads through MiXCR, storing one row per CDR3 protein. This sample has under 1 million distinct CDR3 sequences, with 40% to 50% found just once. This sequence originates from a man between 60 and 70 years old in good health. The rearrangement uses TRBV5-1 and TRBJ2-7, with D hard to call. Sequencing was performed on blood. CDR3 bases: TGCGCCAGCAGCTTGGACGTCGGCACCTACGAGCAGTACTTC. Its protein product is CASSLDVGTYEQYF.